This TCR beta chain derives from a study of T cell clonality in common variable immunodeficiency. Study-wide points: Compared with controls, CVID subjects had fewer shared TCRbeta clones. In common variable immunodeficiency, TCR beta chains reportedly carried fewer deletions and N-nucleotide insertions.

This clone was seen repeatedly, ten times or more. Its antigen remains unknown. The DNA ends 3 residues before the CDR3 does, and the rest of the CDR3 is filled in from the germline J gene. Diagnosis required reduced IgG, IgA and/or IgM with specific antibody deficiency. Sequencing input was equivalent genomic DNA from CVID and controls. TCRdb's copy holds only in-frame clones and misses some; the assay was immunoSEQ multiplex PCR. The sample includes 25,000 to 30,000 clones, none of them occurring once. Germline V CDR1 and CDR2: DFQATT, SNEGSKA (reference sequence). CDR3 length: 17 residues. Trimming pared 0 bases from V and 0 bases from J, leaving 12 bases between.

The sample consisted of peripheral blood mononuclear cells. This clonotype was obtained from a human donor with common variable immunodeficiency. V usage is TRBV20-1 and J usage is TRBJ1-6; D is uncertain. CDR3 DNA, as far as it was read: TGCAGTGCTAGAGATCGACTTACGAGCTCCTATAATTCACCC. The encoded protein is CSARDRLTSSYNSP. The CDR3, in full, reads CSARDRLTSSYNSPLHF.